What follows are 17 T cell receptor beta chains derived from one specimen sequenced in a study of memory CD8 T cells in hepatitis C reinfection. The assay was immunoSEQ multiplex PCR, and TCRdb's table has in-frame clones only and misses some. The table records approximately 49,000 clones, 75% to 90% of them present only once. Time point: late/post reinfection, 12 to 24 weeks after detection. No in vitro expansion preceded TCR sequencing of the sorted cells. Input material: naive CD8+ T cells sorted from blood. These receptors all come from a man aged 18 to 35 with hepatitis C virus infection.

This chain joins TRBV28 and TRBJ2-7, with D possibly TRBD2 on 6 matching bases. There are 16 residues in the CDR3. Trimming left V 3 bases short and J 5 bases short, with 20 bases between. CDR1 and CDR2 from the germline V gene are MDHEN and SYDVKM. In DNA, the CDR3 is TGTGCCAGCAGTTTCGAGTTTGAGGGAGGCTTCGACGAGCAGTACTTC. It specifies CASSFEFEGGFDEQYF.

The J gene is TRBJ2-1, the V gene TRBV7-8, with 12 bases that match TRBD1. Germline V gives CDR1 SGHVS, CDR2 FQNEAQ. This CDR3 region has 16 residues. Losses at the gene ends were 3 bases for V and 6 bases for J; bases not matched to a gene: 6. As DNA, the CDR3 is TGTGCCAGCAGCTTGGGGGGGACAGGGGGCTTCAATGAGCAGTTCTTC. Translated, it gives CASSLGGTGGFNEQFF.

This sequence joins TRBV4-1 and TRBJ1-1, with no clear D. V lost 4 bases to trimming and J lost 3 bases, with 15 bases between them. CDR1 is MGHRA, CDR2 YSYEKL, per germline. This CDR3 contains 15 residues. The CDR3 is CASSLNPAEYTEAFF. The CDR3 coding sequence is TGCGCCAGCAGCCTAAACCCCGCGGAGTACACTGAAGCTTTCTTT.

This clone showed up just once. CDR3 nucleotide sequence: TGTGCCAGCAAATCGTGGCAGGGGGAGACCCGGAACACTGAAGCTTTCTTT. Its translation: CASKSWQGETRNTEAFF. The rearrangement uses TRBV7-9 and TRBJ1-1; TRBD1 matches 7 bases. Germline V gene sequence: CDR1 SEHNR, CDR2 FQNEAQ (reference sequence). The CDR3 extends over 17 amino acids. The trim removed 7 bases at V and 1 base at J, leaving 15 bases unmatched.

The chain couples TRBV10-2 to TRBJ2-7; D may be TRBD2 (7 bases). Per germline, CDR1 WSHSY and CDR2 SAAADI. The CDR3 runs 20 residues. V was pared by 5 bases and J by 3 bases, with 32 bases between. CDR3: CASSLPGGARGHNDNYEQYV. Here the CDR3 DNA reads TGCGCCAGCAGTCTTCCGGGAGGAGCCAGGGGCCACAATGACAACTACGAGCAGTACGTC.

This chain connects TRBV5-1 to TRBJ2-3, with 9 bases that match TRBD2. CDR1 is SGHRS and CDR2 is YFSETQ in the germline V gene. CDR3 length: 16 residues. V lost 3 bases, J lost 6 bases, and 11 bases stayed unmatched. DNA of the CDR3: TGCGCCAGCAGCTCAATTGGGGGGACTAGCATGGATACGCAGTATTTT. The encoded protein is CASSSIGGTSMDTQYF.

This clone has just one count. The chain has TRBV6-5 and TRBJ1-1; 7 bases map to TRBD1. The V gene's germline CDR1 is MNHEY and CDR2 SVGAGI. V was clipped by 6 bases and J by 5 bases; unmatched bases: 12. The CDR3 extends over 15 amino acids. In DNA, the CDR3 is TGTGCCAGCAGACGCGGACAGGCCCCGGGAACTGAAGCTTTCTTT. Amino acid sequence: CASRRGQAPGTEAFF.

This clone appeared once. The chain has TRBV27 and TRBJ2-5; TRBD2 matches at 8 bases. Germline trimming cut 6 bases from V and 3 bases from J; bases unmatched to any gene: 9. Looked up from germline, CDR1 is MNHEY and CDR2 is SMNVEV (reference sequence). This CDR3 contains 15 residues. CDR3 in amino acids: CASRLWSGGEETQYF. DNA for the CDR3: TGTGCCAGCAGACTGTGGTCGGGGGGGGAAGAGACCCAGTACTTC.

This clone was observed a single time. CDR3 sequence: CASSLSSGAGGYTDTQYF. CDR3 in DNA: TGTGCCAGCAGTTTATCGAGCGGAGCGGGAGGCTACACAGATACGCAGTATTTT. The chain is built from TRBV27 and TRBJ2-3, with TRBD2 identical over 9 bases. The CDR3 length is 18 residues. CDR1 is MNHEY and CDR2 is SMNVEV in the germline V gene (reference sequence). J lost 2 bases, V lost 0 bases, and 9 bases had no gene match.

About this clone: The sample has other DNA sequences that encode this CDR3 too. The chain combines TRBV4-1 with TRBJ2-1; 7 bases are shared with TRBD2. The germline gives CDR1 MGHRA, CDR2 YSYEKL. The CDR3 totals 15 residues. V shed 1 base, J shed 5 bases, and the junction held 5 bases outside the gene matches. The CDR3 DNA reads TGCGCCAGCAGCCAAGTCCTGGCGGGAGACAATGAGCAGTTCTTC. This encodes CASSQVLAGDNEQFF.

V gene TRBV5-5 combines with J gene TRBJ2-4, with D possibly being TRBD2 (6 bases). Germline values: CDR1 SGHKS, CDR2 YYEKEE (reference sequence). Between the trimmed V and J ends, which lost 1 base and 8 bases, there was a span of 13 bases. The CDR3 has 14 amino acids. This CDR3 is CASSLWGESYIQYF. For the CDR3, the DNA is TGTGCCAGCAGCTTGTGGGGGGAGTCGTACATTCAGTACTTC.

The chain combines TRBV29-1 with TRBJ2-7, with D possibly being TRBD1 (6 bases). Between the trimmed V and J ends, which lost 7 bases and 0 bases, there was a span of 13 bases. The CDR3 contains 13 residues. CDR1 and CDR2 (germline): SQVTM, ANQGSEA. The CDR3 sequence is CSAWTANSYEQYF. The CDR3 nucleotides read TGCAGCGCTTGGACAGCCAACTCCTACGAGCAGTACTTC.

This clone was found once. CDR3 amino acids: CASSLVGGAEAFF. DNA for the CDR3: TGTGCCAGCAGCTTAGTCGGAGGGGCTGAAGCTTTCTTT. The chain is built from TRBV7-2 and TRBJ1-1, with D possibly TRBD1 on 5 matching bases. This CDR3 is 13 amino acids long. Germline V gene data show CDR1 as SGHTA and CDR2 as FQGNSA. V was cut by 1 base and J by 6 bases, with 9 bases left in between.

In DNA, the CDR3 is TGCGCCAGCAGCCAAGATCACCGACTAGCGGGAGTTTACAATGAGCAGTTCTTC. It encodes CASSQDHRLAGVYNEQFF. This rearrangement joins TRBV4-3 to TRBJ2-1; TRBD2 matches at 12 bases. The trim removed 0 bases at V and 4 bases at J, leaving 7 bases unmatched. The germline CDR1 and CDR2 sequences are LGHNA and YSLEER. The CDR3 covers 18 residues.

The rearrangement joins TRBV28 to TRBJ1-2; TRBD1 agrees at 7 bases. Germline values: CDR1 MDHEN, CDR2 SYDVKM. V lost 6 bases to trimming and J lost 2 bases; unmatched junction nucleotides: 9. The CDR3 sequence is 15 residues long. This CDR3 reads CASRSTGDVNYGYTF. CDR3 coding DNA: TGTGCCAGCAGGTCCACAGGGGACGTAAACTATGGCTACACCTTC.

The chain links TRBV19 to TRBJ1-5, with D possibly being TRBD1 (5 bases). Trimming took 5 bases from V and 2 from J, leaving 13 bases between them. The germline V gene has CDR1 LNHDA and CDR2 SQIVND (reference sequence). CDR3 length equals 15 residues. CDR3 sequence (DNA): TGTGCCAGTAGTTGGGACGTAGCGGGCAATCAGCCCCAGCATTTT. This translates into CASSWDVAGNQPQHF.

Details on this clone: Other DNA sequences in this sample translate to the same CDR3. CDR3 in amino acids: CASSYSRDGPVYGYTF. DNA for the CDR3: TGTGCCAGCAGTTACTCGCGCGATGGGCCGGTCTATGGCTACACCTTC. V and J are TRBV6-5 and TRBJ1-2; D call uncertain. The CDR3 length is 16 residues. V gave up 0 bases and J gave up 4 bases, with 15 bases separating them. Germline-derived CDR1 and CDR2 are MNHEY and SVGAGI.